This TCR beta chain was retrieved from a study of CD4 T cells in relation to SARS-CoV-2 and coronaviruses. In the study overall: The negative reference was HIV-1 Nef peptide pool or peptide-free culture.

CD4+ T cells from unexposed donors were obtained before the COVID-19 pandemic (2011-2018). CD4+ T cells were isolated from the cells after about ten days of culture. On days 3 and 7, cultures got half fresh IL-2 medium. Only in-frame clones appear in the TCRdb table, and some are missing; sequencing was by immunoSEQ multiplex PCR. Of about 22,000 clones listed, about 70% were seen once; the top ten hold under 15%. A note on this clone: As yet, its antigen is unknown.

The germline CDR1 and CDR2 sequences are KGHSH and LQKENI. The CDR3 has 15 residues. The ends were cut back, 4 bases at V and 5 bases at J, with 17 bases in the middle. This chain uses TRBV18 with TRBJ1-2; D is perhaps TRBD1 (5 bases). Sequenced sample: CD4+ T cells from PBMCs, cultured in vitro. The TCR was taken from a human donor in good health. The CDR3 DNA sequence: TGTGCCAGCTCACAAACCGGGACGGAAAGTTATGGCTACACCTTC. Protein sequence: CASSQTGTESYGYTF.